A selection of T cell receptor beta chains follows, all from one sample in a study of blood T cell repertoires in COVID-19. Assay used: immunoSEQ multiplex PCR; TCRdb lists only in-frame clones, some missing. This table holds around 280,000 clones, just under 90% found once. The sample taken for sequencing was peripheral blood. The receptors stem from a woman in her twenties or thirties with COVID-19, enrolled during active disease. Both conserved end residues are trimmed from each CDR3.

TRBJ1-2,TRBV3-1/TRBV3-2,13,ASSQEGEGSGGYT
TRBJ1-6,TRBV11-2,11,ASSRTVYSPLH
TRBJ2-1,TRBV12-3/TRBV12-4,10,ATQEMGNEQF
TRBJ2-7,TRBV15,13,ATSSPAGMMYEQY
TRBJ1-1,TRBV2,13,ASSEGGPGYTEAF
TRBJ2-7,TRBV4-1,16,ASSQLTGGLPKRDEQY
TRBJ2-5,TRBV7-9,10,ASSPGEETQY
TRBJ1-2,TRBV6-5,12,ASSYSTGAYGYT
TRBJ2-3,TRBV4-1,13,ASSRPGLETDTQY
TRBJ2-3,TRBV24-1,15,ATSDLPSGGDTDTQY
TRBJ2-2,TRBV4-1,15,ASSQIVTPGGTGELF
TRBJ2-7,TRBV10-3,13,AISTPGLWSYEQY
TRBJ2-7,TRBV28,15,ASSAGEWTGGDYEQY
TRBJ1-2,TRBV29-1,11,SVEETETHGYT
TRBJ2-3,TRBV6-5,13,ASSYKGLRTDTQY